The T cell receptor (beta chain) described here comes from a study of CXCR3-negative and CXCR3-positive naive CD8 T cells. To note about this clonotype: Its target is unknown.

The CDR3 sequence is 17 residues long. Germline-derived CDR1 and CDR2 are LGHDT and YNNKEL (reference sequence). Notes on the study in general: Against CXCR3-negative naive cells, CXCR3-positive naive cells showed more hydrophobic TRB CDR3s. CD5 surface expression was similar among naive subsets, and TCR strength was estimated by inference from TRB CDR3 properties.

Through 5' RACE with UMI labels, the TRB cDNA libraries were prepared. TCRdb re-called the 5' RACE reads, yielding one record per CDR3 amino acid sequence without DNA. The sample has around 160,000 distinct CDR3 sequences, and its top ten clones hold over 0.25%. The source material was naive CXCR3+ CD8+ T cells from blood. Regarding subset: CD45RO-CCR7+CD27+CD95- naive CD8+ T cells expressing CXCR3 (TNR3+). The origin of this receptor is a human donor in good health. Some clones in this sample may be carry-over from other donors' samples. The rearrangement joins TRBV3-1 to TRBJ2-2; the TRBD1 assignment by TCRdb is unverifiable without DNA. This CDR3 is CASSQTYGTVNTGELFF.